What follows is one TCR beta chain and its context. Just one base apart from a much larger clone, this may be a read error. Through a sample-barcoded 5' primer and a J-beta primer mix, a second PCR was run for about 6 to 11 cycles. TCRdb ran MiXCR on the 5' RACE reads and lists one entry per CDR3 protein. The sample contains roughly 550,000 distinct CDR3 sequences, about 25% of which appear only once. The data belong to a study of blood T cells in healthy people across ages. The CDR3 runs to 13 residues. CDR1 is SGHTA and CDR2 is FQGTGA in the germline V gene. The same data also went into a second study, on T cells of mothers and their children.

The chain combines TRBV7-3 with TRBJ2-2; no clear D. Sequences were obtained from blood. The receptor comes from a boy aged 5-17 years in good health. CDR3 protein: CANSLREGGELFF. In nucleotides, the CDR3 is TGTGCCAACAGCTTAAGGGAAGGCGGGGAGCTGTTTTTT.